The 23 T cell receptor beta chains in this list originate from one sample, sequenced in a study of OX40 agonist ivuxolimab in advanced cancers. Method: immunoSEQ multiplex PCR; TCRdb's copy keeps in-frame clones and lacks some. The repertoire holds tens of thousands of clones, around 83% seen once, with approximately 1% in the top ten. Sequences were derived from CD4+ or CD8+ T cells sorted from blood, sampled in a trial of the OX40 agonist ivuxolimab. The receptors here all came from an adult with an advanced solid tumor such as melanoma, head and neck, liver or kidney cancer.

This rearrangement joins TRBV18 to TRBJ2-7; possibly TRBD2 for D (5 bases). V was clipped by 5 bases and J by 2 bases, with 7 bases between them. Germline V gene sequence: CDR1 KGHSH, CDR2 LQKENI. The CDR3 is 12 amino acids. The CDR3 loop reads CASSEGTYEQYF. The DNA for the CDR3 is TGTGCCAGCTCAGAGGGAACCTACGAGCAGTACTTC.

The chain joins TRBV9 to TRBJ2-5; D may be TRBD1 (5 bases). This CDR3 comprises 15 residues. CDR1 and CDR2 (germline): SGDLS, YYNGEE. V was clipped by 0 bases and J by 4 bases, with 13 bases between them. CDR3 region: CASSVAVGLGETQYF. The CDR3, as DNA: TGTGCCAGCAGCGTAGCGGTGGGGCTGGGAGAGACCCAGTACTTC.

This clone was counted a few times. The chain employs TRBV7-3 and TRBJ1-1; D gene ambiguous. The germline V gene has CDR1 SGHTA and CDR2 FQGTGA. CDR3 length: 13 amino acids. Trimming took 4 bases from V and 1 from J, leaving 7 bases between them. DNA of the CDR3: TGTGCCAGCAGCTCTCAGGAGAACACTGAAGCTTTCTTT. Protein: CASSSQENTEAFF.

V usage is TRBV28 and J usage is TRBJ1-3; D gene unclear. Germline assignment: CDR1 MDHEN and CDR2 SYDVKM. The CDR3 sequence is 12 residues long. V lost 6 bases and J 5 bases, leaving 8 bases between the germline ends. This CDR3 reads CASSAPRNTIYF. The CDR3 bases are TGTGCCAGCAGCGCGCCGCGAAACACCATATATTTT.

The chain is built from TRBV27 and TRBJ1-2; a possible D gene is TRBD1 (6 bases). Trimming took 6 bases from V and 4 from J, leaving 15 bases between them. Germline assignment: CDR1 MNHEY and CDR2 SMNVEV (reference sequence). The CDR3 covers 14 residues. CDR3 loop: CASSRGANGYGYTF. The CDR3 nucleotides read TGTGCCAGCAGCCGGGGGGCGAATGGCTATGGCTACACCTTC.

The chain recombines TRBV5-6 with TRBJ1-5, with 10 nucleotides matching TRBD1. The CDR3 has 14 residues. Germline CDR1 reads SGHDT; CDR2 reads YYEEEE. Unmatched junction bases numbered 9, after V lost 8 bases and J lost 7 bases. CDR3 sequence (DNA): TGTGCCAGTAAAGCCTGGACAGGGGGACAGCCCCAGCATTTT. Translation gives CASKAWTGGQPQHF.

This rearrangement joins TRBV30 to TRBJ2-7; 7 nucleotides agree with TRBD1. Germline assignment: CDR1 GTSNPN and CDR2 SVGIG (reference sequence). With V trimmed by 0 bases and J by 4 bases, 6 bases remained unmatched. This CDR3 comprises 14 residues. The CDR3 region is CAWSVRQGNYEQYF. DNA for the CDR3: TGTGCCTGGAGTGTGCGACAGGGAAATTACGAGCAGTACTTC.

The chain recombines TRBV11-2 with TRBJ1-5; D unresolved. The CDR3 runs 13 residues. V lost 1 base, J lost 5 bases, and 6 bases lay in between. Germline values: CDR1 SGHAT, CDR2 FQNNGV. The CDR3 region has the DNA TGTGCCAGCAGCTTAGGTCCCGATCAGCCCCAGCATTTT. It specifies CASSLGPDQPQHF.

This clone was seen a single time. The chain carries TRBV7-9 and TRBJ1-5; 7 bases line up with TRBD1. Germline V gene sequence: CDR1 SEHNR, CDR2 FQNEAQ (reference sequence). CDR3 length: 15 amino acids. J gave up 5 bases and V 5 bases, and 9 bases lay outside the gene matches. CDR3 in amino acids: CASSRGTAYYQPQHF. The CDR3 nucleotides read TGTGCCAGCAGCCGTGGGACAGCCTACTATCAGCCCCAGCATTTT.

The gene calls are TRBV18 and TRBJ2-1, with D perhaps TRBD2 (7 bases). Germline V gene lookup returns CDR1 KGHSH and CDR2 LQKENI. This CDR3 region has 17 residues. Trimming removed 2 bases at V and 3 bases at J, with 17 bases between. The CDR3 is CASSPKGGAGDYNEQFF. The CDR3 bases are TGTGCCAGCTCACCAAAGGGAGGGGCAGGGGACTACAATGAGCAGTTCTTC.

The rearrangement uses TRBV28 and TRBJ2-5, with D unclear. Trimming stripped 9 bases from V and 0 bases from J, with 8 bases between. Germline CDR1 and CDR2: MDHEN and SYDVKM. The CDR3 has 12 residues. CDR3 coding DNA: TGTGCCAGTAGAAGTGACCAAGAGACCCAGTACTTC. Its translation: CASRSDQETQYF.

This chain links TRBV11-3 with TRBJ2-1; 8 bases are a match to TRBD1. Germline V CDR1 and CDR2: SGHNT, YENEEA. CDR3 size: 15 residues. The trim removed 5 bases at V and 7 bases at J, leaving 10 bases unmatched. The CDR3: CASSQGTGGRNEQFF. Here the CDR3 DNA reads TGTGCCAGCAGCCAGGGGACAGGAGGTAGAAATGAGCAGTTCTTC.

The chain carries TRBV5-1 and TRBJ2-2; D might be TRBD1 (6 bases). CDR3 length: 13 amino acids. Trimming pared 3 bases from V and 5 bases from J, leaving 8 bases between. CDR1 is SGHRS and CDR2 is YFSETQ in the germline V gene. The CDR3 region has the DNA TGCGCCAGCAGCTCCGGACAGACCGGGGAGCTGTTTTTT. Translated, it gives CASSSGQTGELFF.

The V call is TRBV14, the J call TRBJ2-3, with D tentatively TRBD1 (5 bases). The CDR3 sequence is 13 residues long. Germline CDR1 SGHDN, CDR2 FVKESK. The ends were cut back, 6 bases at V and 6 bases at J, with 13 bases in the middle. The CDR3 reads CASRGAAWDTQYF. CDR3 nucleotide sequence: TGTGCCAGCAGAGGGGCAGCCTGGGATACGCAGTATTTT.

The gene calls are TRBV6-4 and TRBJ1-5; tentatively, D is TRBD1 (5 bases). V gave up 3 bases and J gave up 2 bases, with 5 bases separating them. There are 13 residues in the CDR3. Germline V CDR1 and CDR2: MRHNA, SNTAGT. The CDR3 sequence is CASSEQGNQPQHF. In nucleotides, the CDR3 is TGTGCCAGCAGTGAACAGGGCAATCAGCCCCAGCATTTT.

The chain recombines TRBV5-1 with TRBJ1-2; D gene uncertain. This CDR3 has 13 amino acids. V shed 0 bases and J shed 6 bases, with 9 bases lying between them. The germline V gene encodes CDR1 SGHRS and CDR2 YFSETQ. The CDR3, as DNA: TGCGCCAGCAGCTTGGGGTGGCGGGATGGCTACACCTTC. It yields the protein CASSLGWRDGYTF.

The table lists this clone with a few counts. The chain recombines TRBV7-3 with TRBJ2-1; 13 positions agree with TRBD2. The CDR3 runs 15 residues. V was clipped by 5 bases and J by 6 bases; unmatched bases: 4. Looked up from germline, CDR1 is SGHTA and CDR2 is FQGTGA. The CDR3 is CASSPGLAGVNEQFF. The CDR3 DNA sequence: TGTGCCAGCAGCCCCGGACTAGCGGGAGTCAATGAGCAGTTCTTC.

V gene TRBV27 combines with J gene TRBJ2-4; no firm D call. Germline CDR1 and CDR2: MNHEY and SMNVEV (reference sequence). Between the trimmed V and J ends, which lost 4 bases and 1 base, there was a span of 5 bases. The CDR3 has 13 residues. CDR3 in DNA: TGTGCCAGCAGTTCGGCCGCCAAAAACATTCAGTACTTC. Residues: CASSSAAKNIQYF.

This clone appeared a few times. CDR3 sequence: CSVTGAKETQYF. CDR3 in DNA: TGCAGCGTGACAGGGGCCAAAGAGACCCAGTACTTC. V is TRBV29-1 and J is TRBJ2-5, with TRBD1 matching 8 bases. Losses at the gene ends were 6 bases for V and 3 bases for J; bases not matched to a gene: 3. The CDR3 covers 12 residues. Germline V gives CDR1 SQVTM, CDR2 ANQGSEA.

The chain is built from TRBV2 and TRBJ2-1; D remains ambiguous. V was shortened by 5 bases and J by 7 bases, with 6 bases between the two germline ends. CDR1 and CDR2 (germline): SNHLY, FYNNEI. CDR3 length: 11 residues. CDR3 amino acids: CASSFTNEQFF. The CDR3 DNA reads TGTGCCAGCAGTTTTACTAATGAGCAGTTCTTC.

The chain uses TRBV19 and TRBJ2-7, with TRBD2 identical over 11 bases. CDR3 length: 13 residues. V was clipped by 9 bases and J by 7 bases; unmatched bases: 8. Germline assignment: CDR1 LNHDA and CDR2 SQIVND (reference sequence). CDR3 in DNA: TGTGCCAGGGTTCTAGCGGGGGGTGGAGAGCAGTACTTC. Protein sequence: CARVLAGGGEQYF.

This clone appeared a few times. The chain carries TRBV7-2 and TRBJ2-1; D remains ambiguous. Germline-derived CDR1 and CDR2 are SGHTA and FQGNSA. V was clipped by 1 base and J by 0 bases, with 4 bases between them. This CDR3 has 14 residues. CDR3 nucleotide sequence: TGTGCCAGCAGCTTAGTGAGCTCCTACAATGAGCAGTTCTTC. Protein sequence: CASSLVSSYNEQFF.

V usage is TRBV28 and J usage is TRBJ1-6; D not certain. The germline V and J ends were trimmed by 6 bases and 4 bases, with 19 bases remaining between them. Per germline, CDR1 MDHEN and CDR2 SYDVKM. There are 17 residues in the CDR3. This chain's CDR3 is CASSQPGVGFYNSPLHF. CDR3 in DNA: TGTGCCAGCAGCCAGCCCGGGGTAGGGTTTTATAATTCACCCCTCCACTTT.